This T cell receptor beta chain was documented in a study of cytomegalovirus exposure and HLA in healthy donors. The study, taken as a whole, reports: As confirmed in vitro, a few CMV-associated chains were specific for CMV antigens. The study assumed roughly uniform donor sequencing depth for presence/absence analyses. The study flagged 150 to 200 TCR beta chains as cytomegalovirus-associated.

In regard to this clone: The antigen remains undetermined.

PCR employed 60 Vbeta and 13 Jbeta primers. In the authors' methods: Later, 80 million or so unique TCR beta chains were counted in an analysis, and around 11 million of them were shared. TCRdb keeps only in-frame clones here, not all; method: immunoSEQ multiplex PCR. That table supplies the V and J calls and clone size; D and trimming were determined from the DNA. This sample carries roughly 90,000 clones, with 15% to 19% going to the ten biggest clones. Trimming left V 6 bases short and J 6 bases short, with 12 bases between. The CDR3 length is 13 residues. The germline CDR1 and CDR2 sequences are ENHRY and SYGVKD.

The specimen sequenced was PBMCs. This clonotype was sampled from a man aged 50-59 years in good health and CMV-seropositive. This chain joins TRBV10-3 and TRBJ2-1; possibly TRBD2 for D (6 bases). CDR3 loop: CAIREELANEQFF. The CDR3 DNA reads as TGTGCCATCAGGGAGGAACTAGCCAATGAGCAGTTCTTC.